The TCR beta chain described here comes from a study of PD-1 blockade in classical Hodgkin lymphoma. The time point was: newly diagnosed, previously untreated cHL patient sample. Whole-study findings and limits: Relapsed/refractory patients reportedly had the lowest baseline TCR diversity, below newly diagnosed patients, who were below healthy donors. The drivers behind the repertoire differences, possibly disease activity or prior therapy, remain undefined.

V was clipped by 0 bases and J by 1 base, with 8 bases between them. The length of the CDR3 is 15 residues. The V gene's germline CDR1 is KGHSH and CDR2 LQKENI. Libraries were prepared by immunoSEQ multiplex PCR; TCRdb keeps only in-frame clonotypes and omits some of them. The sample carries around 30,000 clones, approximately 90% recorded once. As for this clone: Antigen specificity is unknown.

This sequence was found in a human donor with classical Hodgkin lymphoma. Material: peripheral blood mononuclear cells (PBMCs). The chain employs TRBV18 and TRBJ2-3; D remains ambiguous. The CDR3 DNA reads TGTGCCAGCTCACCACCTTTGGATGGCACAGATACGCAGTATTTT. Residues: CASSPPLDGTDTQYF.